These 8 T cell receptor beta chains were sequenced from one sample in a study of OX40 agonist ivuxolimab in advanced cancers. Assay used: immunoSEQ multiplex PCR; TCRdb lists only in-frame clones, some missing. The sample lists roughly 50,000 clones, about 83% occurring once. Sequences were derived from CD4+ or CD8+ T cells sorted from blood, sampled in a trial of the OX40 agonist ivuxolimab. The receptors originated from an adult with an advanced solid tumor such as melanoma, head and neck, liver or kidney cancer.

The genes are TRBV28 and TRBJ2-2; D remains ambiguous. V was trimmed by 10 bases and J by 0 bases, leaving 12 bases between them. CDR3 length: 14 amino acids. Germline V gene lookup returns CDR1 MDHEN and CDR2 SYDVKM. The CDR3 sequence is CAIENPSNTGELFF. The CDR3 nucleotides are TGTGCCATCGAGAACCCCTCGAACACCGGGGAGCTGTTTTTT.

The chain couples TRBV6-6 to TRBJ2-5; TRBD1 aligns across 10 bases. This CDR3 region has 13 residues. In germline, CDR1 is MNHNY, CDR2 SVGAGI (reference sequence). Trimming removed 4 bases from V and 9 bases from J; junction bases left unmatched: 5. The CDR3 spells CASSWRQGAAQYF. Written as DNA, the CDR3 is TGTGCCAGCAGTTGGAGACAGGGGGCGGCCCAGTACTTC.

The chain employs TRBV27 and TRBJ2-2, with TRBD2 matching over 8 bases. Trimming took 6 bases from V and 4 from J; bases not matched to a gene: 10. The CDR3 runs 16 residues. The germline V gene encodes CDR1 MNHEY and CDR2 SMNVEV (reference sequence). CDR3 nucleotides: TGTGCCAGCAGCCTCCCGGCGGGGGGTGGCACCGGGGAGCTGTTTTTT. This codes for CASSLPAGGGTGELFF.

V and J are TRBV6-5 and TRBJ2-7; either TRBD1 or TRBD2 may supply D (5 bases each). This CDR3 comprises 16 residues. The germline V and J ends were trimmed by 4 bases and 2 bases, with 18 bases remaining between them. The V gene's germline CDR1 is MNHEY and CDR2 SVGAGI. CDR3 in amino acids: CASSSQTGRKTYEQYF. Written as DNA, the CDR3 is TGTGCCAGCAGTTCCCAGACGGGACGGAAAACCTACGAGCAGTACTTC.

The J gene is TRBJ2-1, the V gene TRBV7-2; TRBD2 agrees at 11 bases. V was pared by 2 bases and J by 9 bases, with 3 bases of the junction left unmatched. Germline V CDR1 and CDR2: SGHTA, FQGNSA. The CDR3 loop spans 14 amino acids. The CDR3 nucleotides are TGTGCCAGCAGCTTACCTAGCGGGAGGTCTGAGCAGTTCTTC. Protein sequence: CASSLPSGRSEQFF.

The chain combines TRBV7-9 with TRBJ2-5; no clear D gene. The ends were cut back, 1 base at V and 3 bases at J, with 12 bases in the middle. The CDR3 spans 15 residues. The germline V gene encodes CDR1 SEHNR and CDR2 FQNEAQ (reference sequence). The CDR3, as DNA: TGTGCCAGCAGCTTAGAACAGACCTTTAAAGAGACCCAGTACTTC. It specifies CASSLEQTFKETQYF.

This chain joins TRBV19 and TRBJ2-7, with TRBD1 matching over 7 bases. V dropped 3 bases and J dropped 2; count of bases not matched to a gene: 7. In germline, CDR1 is LNHDA, CDR2 SQIVND (reference sequence). This CDR3 contains 15 residues. The CDR3 DNA reads as TGTGCCAGTAGTATCCGGGACAGACGTACCTACGAGCAGTACTTC. Its protein product is CASSIRDRRTYEQYF.

The chain carries TRBV2 and TRBJ2-5; D is unresolved. The CDR3 is made up of 10 amino acids. V lost 8 bases, J lost 5 bases, and 6 bases lay in between. Germline CDR1 is SNHLY and CDR2 is FYNNEI. The CDR3 here is CASALETQYF. The CDR3 nucleotides are TGTGCCAGCGCCCTTGAGACCCAGTACTTC. Based on the CDR3 plus reference TRBV2 and TRBJ2-5, the full variable domain is EPEVTQTPSHQVTQMGQEVILRCVPISNHLYFYWYRQILGQKVEFLVSFYNNEISEKSEIFDDQFSVERPDGSNFTLKIRSTKLEDSAMYFCASALETQYFGPGTRLLVL.